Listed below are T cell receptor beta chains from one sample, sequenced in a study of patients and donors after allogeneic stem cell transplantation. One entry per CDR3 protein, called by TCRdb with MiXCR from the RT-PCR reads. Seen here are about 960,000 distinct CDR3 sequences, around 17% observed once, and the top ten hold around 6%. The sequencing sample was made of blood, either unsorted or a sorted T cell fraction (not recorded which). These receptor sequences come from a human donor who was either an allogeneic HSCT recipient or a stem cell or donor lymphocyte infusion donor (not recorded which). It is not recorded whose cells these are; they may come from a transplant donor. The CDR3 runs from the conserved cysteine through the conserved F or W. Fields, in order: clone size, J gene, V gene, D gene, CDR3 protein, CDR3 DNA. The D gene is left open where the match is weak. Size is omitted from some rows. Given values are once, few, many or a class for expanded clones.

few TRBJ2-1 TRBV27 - CASNRQGGEQFF TGTGCCAGCAATCGGCAGGGTGGTGAGCAGTTCTTC
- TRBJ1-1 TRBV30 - CAYSKDTLNTEAFF TGTGCCTATAGTAAGGACACCCTGAACACTGAAGCTTTCTTT
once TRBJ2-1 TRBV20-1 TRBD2 CSLYGGGGDEQFF TGCAGTCTCTACGGGGGGGGAGGAGATGAGCAGTTCTTC
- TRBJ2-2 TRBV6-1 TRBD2 CASRRWTSGRTGELFF TGTGCCAGCAGGAGGTGGACTAGCGGGAGAACCGGGGAGCTGTTTTTT
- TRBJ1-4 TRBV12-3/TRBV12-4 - CASTNQGEKLFF TGTGCCAGCACCAATCAGGGAGAAAAACTGTTTTTT
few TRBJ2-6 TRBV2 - CASSGTVKPSGANVLTF TGTGCCAGCAGTGGGACAGTTAAACCCTCTGGGGCCAACGTCCTGACTTTC
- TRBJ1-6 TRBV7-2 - CASTKQGSKNSPLHF TGTGCCAGCACCAAGCAGGGGTCGAAGAATTCACCCCTCCACTTT
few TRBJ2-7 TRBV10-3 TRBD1 CAISESLRDRVLEQYF TGTGCCATCAGTGAGTCCCTCCGGGACAGGGTTCTCGAGCAGTACTTC
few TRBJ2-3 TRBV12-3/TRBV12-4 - CASSLALGHTDTQYF TGTGCCAGCAGTTTAGCGCTTGGGCATACAGATACGCAGTATTTT
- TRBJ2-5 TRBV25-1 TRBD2 CASSDHRGGQETQYF TGTGCCAGCAGTGACCATCGGGGGGGCCAAGAGACCCAGTACTTC
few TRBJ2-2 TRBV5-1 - CASSLNPGGELFF TGCGCCAGCAGCTTGAACCCGGGAGGGGAGCTGTTTTTT
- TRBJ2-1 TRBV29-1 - CSVDRGLLYNEQFF TGCAGCGTTGACCGGGGACTCTTATACAATGAGCAGTTCTTC
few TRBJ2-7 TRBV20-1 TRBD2 CRRLAGDHEQYF TGCAGAAGACTAGCGGGAGACCACGAGCAGTACTTC
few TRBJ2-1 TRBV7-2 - CASSPGAQKGEQFF TGTGCCAGCAGCCCTGGGGCCCAGAAGGGTGAGCAGTTCTTC
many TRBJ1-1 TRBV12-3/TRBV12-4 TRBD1 CASRPGQGGTEAFF TGTGCCAGCAGACCGGGACAGGGTGGAACTGAAGCTTTCTTT
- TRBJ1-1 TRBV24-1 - CATSLGGLGNTEAFF TGTGCCACCAGTCTCGGGGGTTTGGGGAACACTGAAGCTTTCTTT
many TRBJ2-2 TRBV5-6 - CASSFGRWIGELFF TGTGCCAGCAGCTTTGGTAGATGGATCGGGGAGCTGTTTTTT
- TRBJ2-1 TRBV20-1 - CSASPRFDEQFF TGCAGTGCTAGCCCCAGGTTCGATGAGCAGTTCTTC
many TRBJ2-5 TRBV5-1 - CASSRGTGQETQYF TGTGCCAGCAGCCGCGGGACGGGACAAGAGACCCAGTACTTC
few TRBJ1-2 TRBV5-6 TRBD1 CASSLGGGEWYGYTF TGTGCCAGCAGCTTGGGAGGGGGCGAGTGGTATGGCTACACCTTC